This TCR beta chain is drawn from a study of T-cell reconstitution after alpha-beta-depleted transplantation in children. CDR3 size: 17 residues. V lost 0 bases, J lost 7 bases, and 22 bases lay in between. Germline V lookup: CDR1 DFQATT, CDR2 SNEGSKA (reference sequence). Unique molecular identifiers were incorporated when the TCRbeta library was constructed. TCRdb processed the PCR reads anew with MiXCR; each CDR3 protein has one entry. The sample has roughly 100,000 distinct CDR3 sequences, about 8% seen once. The sequenced sample was PBMCs from the stem cell graft donor, obtained from the stem cell graft. This TCR was recovered from a human donor who donated a stem cell graft to a child with congenital amegakaryocytic thrombocytopenia. The genes are TRBV20-1 and TRBJ2-1; possibly TRBD1 or TRBD2 for D (7 bases each). CDR3 sequence (DNA): TGCAGTGCTAGAGATCAGGGGGGAGGGGGCCGGAGGAATGAGCAGTTCTTC. Its translation is CSARDQGGGGRRNEQFF.